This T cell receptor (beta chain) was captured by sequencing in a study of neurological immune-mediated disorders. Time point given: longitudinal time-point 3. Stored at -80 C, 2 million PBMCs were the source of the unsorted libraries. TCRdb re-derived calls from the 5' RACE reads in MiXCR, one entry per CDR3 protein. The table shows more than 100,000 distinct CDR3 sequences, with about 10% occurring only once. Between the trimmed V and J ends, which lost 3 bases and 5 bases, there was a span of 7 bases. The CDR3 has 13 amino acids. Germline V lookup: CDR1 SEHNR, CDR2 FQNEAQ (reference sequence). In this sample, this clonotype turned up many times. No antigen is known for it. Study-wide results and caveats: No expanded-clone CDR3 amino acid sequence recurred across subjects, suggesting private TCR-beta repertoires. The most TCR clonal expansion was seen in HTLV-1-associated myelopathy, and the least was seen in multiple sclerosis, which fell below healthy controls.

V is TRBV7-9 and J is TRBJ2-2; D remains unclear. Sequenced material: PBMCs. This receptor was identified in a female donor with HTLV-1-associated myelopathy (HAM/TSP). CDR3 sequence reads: CASSLRQTGELFF. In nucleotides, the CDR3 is TGTGCCAGCAGCTTGCGGCAGACCGGGGAGCTGTTTTTT.